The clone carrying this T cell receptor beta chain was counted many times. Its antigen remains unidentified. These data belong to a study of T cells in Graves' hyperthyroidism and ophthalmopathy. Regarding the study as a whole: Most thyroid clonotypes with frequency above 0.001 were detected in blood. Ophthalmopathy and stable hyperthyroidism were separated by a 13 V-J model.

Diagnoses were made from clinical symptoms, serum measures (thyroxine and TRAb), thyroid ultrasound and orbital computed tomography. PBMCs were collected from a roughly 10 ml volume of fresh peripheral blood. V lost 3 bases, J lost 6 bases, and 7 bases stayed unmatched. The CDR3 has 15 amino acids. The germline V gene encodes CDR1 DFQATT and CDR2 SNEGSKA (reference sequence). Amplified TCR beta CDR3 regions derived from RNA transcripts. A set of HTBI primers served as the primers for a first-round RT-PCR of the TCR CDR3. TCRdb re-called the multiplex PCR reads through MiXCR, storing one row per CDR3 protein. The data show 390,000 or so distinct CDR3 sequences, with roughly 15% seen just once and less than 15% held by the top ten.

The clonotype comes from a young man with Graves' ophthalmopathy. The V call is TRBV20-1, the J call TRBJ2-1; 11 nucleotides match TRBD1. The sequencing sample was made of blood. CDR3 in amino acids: CSASAGQGAGNEQFF. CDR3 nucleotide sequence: TGCAGTGCTAGTGCTGGACAGGGGGCAGGCAATGAGCAGTTCTTC.